This T cell receptor beta chain was documented in a study of cytomegalovirus exposure and HLA in healthy donors. Overall study: The same platform used for the 600 to 750 first-cohort repertoires was also used for the roughly 130 validation repertoires, as a later analysis reported. General study results and limits: High sensitivity and specificity were reportedly achieved when the classifier diagnosed cytomegalovirus status. Through in vitro validation, three CMV-associated chains were shown to be specific for CMV antigens. It was about 180 TCR beta chains that were listed as cytomegalovirus-associated.

As to this clone: What it binds is unknown.

The CDR3 has 13 amino acids. Germline V CDR1 and CDR2: MNHNS, SASEGT. V was clipped by 6 bases and J by 8 bases, with 14 bases between them. Sequenced by immunoSEQ multiplex PCR; TCRdb stores in-frame clones only, minus some. Of roughly 75,000 clones listed, over 80% were seen once; the top ten hold 2.5% to 3.5%. Sequencing was carried out using PBMCs. The J gene is TRBJ1-5, the V gene TRBV6-1; D call uncertain. The origin of this receptor is a man aged 30 to 45 in good health and CMV-seronegative. The CDR3 loop reads CASSAGIAEPQHF. The CDR3 DNA is TGTGCCAGCAGCGCCGGGATAGCAGAGCCCCAGCATTTT.